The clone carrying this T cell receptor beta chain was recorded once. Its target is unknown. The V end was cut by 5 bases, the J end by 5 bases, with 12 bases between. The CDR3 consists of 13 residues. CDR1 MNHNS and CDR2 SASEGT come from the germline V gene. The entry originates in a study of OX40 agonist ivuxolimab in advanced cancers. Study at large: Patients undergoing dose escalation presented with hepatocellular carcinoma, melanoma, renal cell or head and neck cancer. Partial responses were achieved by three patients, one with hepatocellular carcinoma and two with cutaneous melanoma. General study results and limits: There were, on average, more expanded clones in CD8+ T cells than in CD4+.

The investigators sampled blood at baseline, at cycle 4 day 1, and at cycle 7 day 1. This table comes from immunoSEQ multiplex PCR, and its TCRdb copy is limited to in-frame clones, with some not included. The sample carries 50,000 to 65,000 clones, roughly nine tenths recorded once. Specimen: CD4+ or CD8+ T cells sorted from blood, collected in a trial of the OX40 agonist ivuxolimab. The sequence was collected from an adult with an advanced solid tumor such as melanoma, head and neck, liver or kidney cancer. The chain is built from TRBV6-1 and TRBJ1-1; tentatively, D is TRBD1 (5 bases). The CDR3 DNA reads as TGTGCCAGCAGTCGACAGAGGTATACTGAAGCTTTCTTT. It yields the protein CASSRQRYTEAFF.